This TCR beta chain comes out of a study of siplizumab effects on memory and regulatory T cells. Study results and limitations: Confirmation that proliferating Tregs from siplizumab cultures had suppressive function was not obtained. The majority of clones, roughly 80-97% of proliferating CD4+ or CD8+ clones, lacked an assignable naive or memory phenotype. Greater diversity than memory cells seemed evident in naive T cells, which also appeared to be major alloresponse contributors.

The CDR3 extends over 14 amino acids. Germline CDR1 and CDR2: SGHVS and FQNEAQ. The J segment lost 6 bases and the V segment lost 6 bases, leaving 6 bases of the junction unmatched. For this clone: Its antigen is not identified.

Sequencing was performed with immunoSEQ multiplex PCR; in TCRdb, only in-frame clones are kept and a portion is missing. The repertoire holds roughly 93,000 clones, around 94% seen once, with 1.3% in the top ten. This sequence joins TRBV7-8 and TRBJ2-1; 9 bases are shared with TRBD1. Material: non-Treg CD4+ T cells sorted from blood. The clonotype was recovered from a human donor in good health. The CDR3 region is CASSWRQGGNEQFF. The CDR3 DNA reads TGTGCCAGCAGTTGGAGACAGGGGGGCAATGAGCAGTTCTTC.